One sample yielded the 24 T cell receptor beta chains listed below, sequenced in a study of blood T cell repertoires in COVID-19. TCRdb's copy holds only in-frame clones and misses some; the assay was immunoSEQ multiplex PCR. In the table there are roughly 230,000 clones, around four fifths of which are singletons. The sequencing input was peripheral blood. The origin of the receptors is a man aged 40-50 years with active or convalescent COVID-19.

The genes are TRBV4-3 and TRBJ1-3, with D possibly being TRBD1 (5 bases). CDR1 and CDR2 from the germline V gene are LGHNA and YSLEER. V was clipped by 4 bases and J by 0 bases, with 10 bases between them. CDR3 size: 15 residues. In DNA form, the CDR3 reads TGCGCCAGCAGCCCGGACACAAACTCTGGAAACACCATATATTTT. Encoded protein: CASSPDTNSGNTIYF.

The J gene is TRBJ2-1, the V gene TRBV10-3; 7 nucleotides agree with TRBD2. The CDR3 extends over 13 amino acids. J was trimmed by 12 bases and V by 2 bases; bases with no gene match: 7. The germline V gene has CDR1 ENHRY and CDR2 SYGVKD. CDR3 sequence: CAISEGTNLGQFF. CDR3 bases: TGTGCCATCAGTGAGGGGACTAATTTAGGGCAGTTCTTC.

V usage is TRBV6-1 and J usage is TRBJ1-3, with TRBD1 identical over 8 bases. The V gene end was trimmed by 1 base and the J gene end by 7 bases; junction bases not matched to a gene: 6. This CDR3 is built from 15 residues. Germline CDR1 and CDR2: MNHNS and SASEGT. CDR3 nucleotide sequence: TGTGCCAGCAGTGAAGTTGGGCAGGGGGCGAACACCATATATTTT. Protein product: CASSEVGQGANTIYF.

This rearrangement joins TRBV29-1 to TRBJ1-4, with TRBD1 as a possible D gene (5 bases). From germline, CDR1 is SQVTM and CDR2 ANQGSEA. V lost 4 bases and J 7 bases, leaving 16 bases between the germline ends. The CDR3 runs 14 residues. The CDR3 loop reads CSVASGGPGEKLFF. The CDR3 DNA is TGCAGCGTTGCTTCCGGGGGTCCGGGTGAAAAACTGTTTTTT.

The genes are TRBV19 and TRBJ1-1; a weak D match, TRBD1 (5 bases). Germline CDR1 reads LNHDA; CDR2 reads SQIVND (reference sequence). Between the trimmed V and J ends, which lost 6 bases and 0 bases, there was a span of 11 bases. The CDR3 runs to 14 residues. The CDR3: CASRPREVNTEAFF. Written as DNA, the CDR3 is TGTGCCAGTAGACCCAGGGAGGTGAACACTGAAGCTTTCTTT. The entire variable domain, with the rest obtained from reference TRBV19 and TRBJ1-1, is as follows: DGGITQSPKYLFRKEGQNVTLSCEQNLNHDAMYWYRQDPGQGLRLIYYSQIVNDFQKGDIAEGYSVSREKKESFPLTVTSAQKNPTAFYLCASRPREVNTEAFFGQGTRLTVV.

This clone was seen once. This chain links TRBV6-6 with TRBJ1-1; 10 nucleotides line up with TRBD1. CDR1 MNHNY and CDR2 SVGAGI come from the germline V gene (reference sequence). The CDR3 runs 17 residues. Trimming took 5 bases from V and 0 from J; bases not matched to a gene: 9. CDR3 in amino acids: CASSRKGQGLLNTEAFF. CDR3 nucleotide sequence: TGTGCCAGCAGTCGAAAGGGACAGGGGTTACTGAACACTGAAGCTTTCTTT.

This clone was detected only a few times. CDR3 sequence: CASSSGTGESPLHF. CDR3 DNA sequence: TGCGCCAGCAGCTCCGGGACAGGGGAATCACCCCTCCACTTT. The chain is built from TRBV5-1 and TRBJ1-6, with TRBD1 matching 10 bases. CDR3 length equals 14 residues. CDR1 is SGHRS and CDR2 is YFSETQ in the germline V gene. V shed 3 bases and J 10 bases; nucleotides not matched to a gene: 4.

J is TRBJ2-5 and V is TRBV2; 9 bases match TRBD1. Germline values: CDR1 SNHLY, CDR2 FYNNEI. V shed 6 bases and J 5 bases; nucleotides not matched to a gene: 4. The CDR3 has 13 amino acids. In nucleotides, the CDR3 is TGTGCCAGCAGCCCGACAGGGGGGGAGACCCAGTACTTC. This translates into CASSPTGGETQYF.

V gene TRBV13 combines with J gene TRBJ1-2, with 9 bases identical to TRBD1. The CDR3 spans 15 residues. V dropped 5 bases and J dropped 3; count of bases not matched to a gene: 7. Germline V lookup: CDR1 PRHDT, CDR2 FYEKMQ (reference sequence). In nucleotides, the CDR3 is TGTGCCAGCAGCATCGAACAGGGGGCGGACTATGGCTACACCTTC. It translates to CASSIEQGADYGYTF.

V usage is TRBV24-1 and J usage is TRBJ2-1, with D tentatively TRBD2 (5 bases). CDR1 is KGHDR, CDR2 SFDVKD, per germline. The CDR3 spans 15 residues. V was cut by 4 bases and J by 0 bases, with 9 bases left in between. The CDR3 nucleotides are TGTGCCACCAGTGAAACACGGGGCTCCTACAATGAGCAGTTCTTC. It specifies CATSETRGSYNEQFF.

The DNA of the CDR3 is TGTGCCATCAGAGAAAACAGGGATGGCTACACCTTC. Translated: CAIRENRDGYTF. The chain uses TRBV10-3 and TRBJ1-2; tentative D call: TRBD1 (6 bases). V shed 6 bases and J shed 6 bases, with 11 bases lying between them. Germline CDR1 is ENHRY and CDR2 is SYGVKD. The CDR3 sequence is 12 residues long.

The chain uses TRBV30 and TRBJ1-6, with 8 bases aligning to TRBD1. The trim removed 3 bases at V and 2 bases at J, leaving 3 bases unmatched. The V gene's germline CDR1 is GTSNPN and CDR2 SVGIG (reference sequence). The CDR3 sequence is 15 residues long. The CDR3 bases are TGTGCCTGGAGGGAACAGGGGGCCTATAATTCACCCCTCCACTTT. This translates into CAWREQGAYNSPLHF.

The genes are TRBV24-1 and TRBJ2-5, with D possibly TRBD2 on 5 matching bases. The V gene's germline CDR1 is KGHDR and CDR2 SFDVKD. The CDR3 has 15 amino acids. The V gene lost 4 bases and the J gene lost 4 bases, with 15 bases spanning the gap. CDR3 DNA: TGTGCCACCAGTGACGAGGGTCGCTGGGGAGAGACCCAGTACTTC. It yields the protein CATSDEGRWGETQYF.

The chain is built from TRBV3-1 (or the pseudogene TRBV3-2) and TRBJ2-5; no firm D call. CDR1 is LGHDT and CDR2 is YNNKEL in the germline V gene (reference sequence). This CDR3 region has 12 residues. Trimming removed 4 bases from V and 5 bases from J, with 8 bases in between. Written as DNA, the CDR3 is TGTGCCAGCAGCCCCCGTCGGGAGACCCAGTACTTC. Amino acids: CASSPRRETQYF.

The genes are TRBV6-5 and TRBJ2-3, with 8 bases fitting TRBD2. The CDR3 runs 15 residues. The V and J ends lost 4 bases and 2 bases, in that order; junction bases with no gene match: 5. Germline CDR1 MNHEY, CDR2 SVGAGI. CDR3 nucleotides: TGTGCCAGCAGTTTGACTAGCGCGGACACAGATACGCAGTATTTT. Translated, it gives CASSLTSADTDTQYF.

The V and J genes are TRBV5-1 and TRBJ2-3; the D gene is possibly TRBD2 (6 bases). The CDR3 extends over 14 amino acids. The germline V gene has CDR1 SGHRS and CDR2 YFSETQ. V lost 4 bases, J lost 10 bases, and 19 bases lay in between. The CDR3 loop reads CASSTATELASQYF. The CDR3, as DNA: TGCGCCAGCAGCACCGCGACAGAACTAGCATCGCAGTATTTT.

The chain recombines TRBV28 with TRBJ2-7; TRBD2 is a possible D gene (6 bases). Germline CDR1 reads MDHEN; CDR2 reads SYDVKM. This CDR3 is 15 amino acids long. V dropped 3 bases and J dropped 3 bases, with 15 bases sitting between them. CDR3 sequence reads: CASSLWVSGSYEQYF. For the CDR3, the DNA is TGTGCCAGCAGTTTGTGGGTGTCCGGGAGCTACGAGCAGTACTTC.

The rearrangement uses TRBV13 and TRBJ2-1, with TRBD2 matching 13 bases. Germline-derived CDR1 and CDR2 are PRHDT and FYEKMQ (reference sequence). This CDR3 has 17 amino acids. V shed 3 bases, J shed 7 bases, and the junction held 9 bases outside the gene matches. In DNA form, the CDR3 reads TGTGCCAGCAGCTTCGGACTAGCGGGAGTTTTATCGAATGAGCAGTTCTTC. Amino acid sequence: CASSFGLAGVLSNEQFF.

The chain is built from TRBV7-8 and TRBJ1-1; a possible D gene is TRBD1 (6 bases). The V end was cut by 5 bases, the J end by 4 bases, with 23 bases between. The CDR3 loop spans 17 amino acids. Looked up from germline, CDR1 is SGHVS and CDR2 is FQNEAQ. CDR3 DNA: TGTGCCAGCAGCACTCCGTCAGGGGCGGGTAGTGGCACTGAAGCTTTCTTT. This sequence encodes CASSTPSGAGSGTEAFF.

This clone was seen once. The chain couples TRBV9 to TRBJ1-2; D is undetermined. The CDR3 is made up of 15 amino acids. Deletions cut 6 bases from V and 5 bases from J, with 20 bases between. Germline CDR1 is SGDLS and CDR2 is YYNGEE. CDR3 region: CASTLEDVAPYGYTF. The CDR3 nucleotides read TGTGCCAGCACCCTCGAGGATGTAGCCCCTTATGGCTACACCTTC.

The genes are TRBV19 and TRBJ1-5; 8 bases align to TRBD1. The CDR3 sequence is 13 residues long. The ends lost 9 bases at V and 5 bases at J; junction bases unmatched: 6. Germline V CDR1 and CDR2: LNHDA, SQIVND (reference sequence). DNA of the CDR3: TGTGCCAGCGCCGGGACAGGAGATCAGCCCCAGCATTTT. It encodes CASAGTGDQPQHF.

In DNA, the CDR3 is TGTGCTAGTGGTTTATCAGGGGCTGGGGAGCAGTACTTC. The encoded protein is CASGLSGAGEQYF. The chain has TRBV12-5 and TRBJ2-7; D perhaps matches TRBD1 (6 bases). The CDR3 length is 13 residues. Germline V gene sequence: CDR1 LGHNT, CDR2 FRNRAP. Trimming removed 3 bases at V and 7 bases at J, with 13 bases between.

V usage is TRBV11-2 and J usage is TRBJ2-3, with 8 bases matching TRBD2. Germline trimming cut 4 bases from V and 4 bases from J; bases unmatched to any gene: 4. The CDR3 is 14 amino acids. Germline loops: CDR1 SGHAT, CDR2 FQNNGV. This chain's CDR3 is CASSSTGGADTQYF. DNA for the CDR3: TGTGCCAGCAGCTCGACGGGAGGGGCAGATACGCAGTATTTT.

This clone came up a few times. The CDR3 here is CASSDRTGPDSNQPQHF. CDR3 DNA sequence: TGTGCCAGTAGTGATAGAACAGGGCCCGATAGCAATCAGCCCCAGCATTTT. This rearrangement joins TRBV19 to TRBJ1-5; tentatively, D is TRBD1 (6 bases). The germline CDR1 and CDR2 sequences are LNHDA and SQIVND (reference sequence). V lost 5 bases and J 0 bases, leaving 17 bases between the germline ends. The CDR3 loop spans 17 amino acids.